This TCR beta chain comes out of a study of response to subunit inactivated influenza vaccine. This clonotype appeared a few times. The CDR3 is made up of 15 amino acids. V shed 5 bases and J 10 bases; nucleotides not matched to a gene: 10. CDR1 and CDR2 (germline): SGHRS, YFSETQ. TCRdb fed the RT-PCR reads into MiXCR, producing one record per CDR3 protein. Of about 650,000 distinct CDR3 sequences in the sample, less than 20% are singletons; the top ten hold around 10%. This TCR derives from a man over 45 who received an inactivated influenza vaccine. This sample comprised PBMCs from blood, obtained about 11 days after vaccination. V and J are TRBV5-1 and TRBJ1-6, with TRBD1 matching over 9 bases. CDR3 sequence: CASRVPGTGTSPLHF. CDR3 in DNA: TGCGCCAGCAGGGTCCCAGGGACAGGGACCTCACCCCTCCACTTT.